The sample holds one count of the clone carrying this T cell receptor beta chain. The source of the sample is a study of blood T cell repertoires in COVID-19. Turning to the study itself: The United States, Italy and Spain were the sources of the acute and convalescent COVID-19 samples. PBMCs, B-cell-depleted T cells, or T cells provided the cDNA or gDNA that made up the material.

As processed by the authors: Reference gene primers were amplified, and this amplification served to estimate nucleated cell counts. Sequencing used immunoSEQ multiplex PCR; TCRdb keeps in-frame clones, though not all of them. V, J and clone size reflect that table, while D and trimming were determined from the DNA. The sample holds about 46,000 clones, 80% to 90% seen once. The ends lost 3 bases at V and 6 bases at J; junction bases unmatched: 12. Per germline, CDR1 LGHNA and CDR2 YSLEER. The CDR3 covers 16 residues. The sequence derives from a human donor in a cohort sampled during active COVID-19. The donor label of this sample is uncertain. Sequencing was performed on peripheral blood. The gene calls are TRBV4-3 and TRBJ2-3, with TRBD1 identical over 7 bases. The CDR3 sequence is CASSHPDRESTDTQYF. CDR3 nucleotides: TGCGCCAGCAGCCACCCCGACAGGGAGAGTACGGATACGCAGTATTTT.